The TCR beta chain under discussion was sequenced for a study of tumor-infiltrating lymphocytes in localized non-small cell lung cancer. Across the study: The cohort mixed smokers and never-smokers, several histologies, and some post-neoadjuvant-chemotherapy samples. Resected tumor was paired with non-adjacent uninvolved lung from the same patient. General study points: Each assay used a separate piece of the same tissue. Compared with uninvolved lung, tumors showed higher T cell infiltration by TCRbeta sequencing.

This clone was recorded a few times. What it binds is not known. The V gene end was trimmed by 3 bases and the J gene end by 0 bases; junction bases not matched to a gene: 4. Germline loops: CDR1 SGHTA, CDR2 FQGNSA. This CDR3 comprises 16 residues. Sequencing used immunoSEQ multiplex PCR; TCRdb keeps in-frame clones, though not all of them. The sample records some 9,000 clones, almost 70% being singletons. This sequence was found in a human donor with non-small cell lung cancer. Sequenced sample: uninvolved lung tissue not adjacent to the tumor. The V call is TRBV7-2, the J call TRBJ2-1; 8 bases align to TRBD1. This CDR3 reads CASSFTTGDSYNEQFF. CDR3 in DNA: TGTGCCAGCAGCTTTACGACAGGGGACTCCTACAATGAGCAGTTCTTC.